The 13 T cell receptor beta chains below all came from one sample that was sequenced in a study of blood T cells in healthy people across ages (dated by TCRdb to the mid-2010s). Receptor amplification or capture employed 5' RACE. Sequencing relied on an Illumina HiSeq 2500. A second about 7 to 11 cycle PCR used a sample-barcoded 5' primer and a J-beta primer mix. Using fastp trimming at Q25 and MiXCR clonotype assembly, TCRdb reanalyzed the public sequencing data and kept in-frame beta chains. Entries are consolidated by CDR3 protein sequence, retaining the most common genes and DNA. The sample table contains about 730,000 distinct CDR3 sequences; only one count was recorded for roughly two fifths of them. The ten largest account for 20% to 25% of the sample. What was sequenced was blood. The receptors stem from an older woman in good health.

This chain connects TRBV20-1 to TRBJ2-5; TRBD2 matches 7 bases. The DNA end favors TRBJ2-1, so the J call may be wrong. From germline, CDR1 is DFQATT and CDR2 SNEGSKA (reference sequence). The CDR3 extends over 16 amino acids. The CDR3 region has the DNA TGCAGTGCCCCAGCCCCCTGGCGGGGGACTCAAGAGACCCAGTTCTTC. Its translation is CSAPAPWRGTQETQFF.

The CDR3 is CATSRDRGSSESTDTQYF. The CDR3, as DNA: TGTGCCACCAGCAGAGATCGGGGGTCTAGCGAAAGCACAGATACGCAGTATTTT. The chain uses TRBV15 and TRBJ2-3; a possible D gene is TRBD2 (6 bases). The CDR3 has 18 amino acids. Germline CDR1 is LNHNV and CDR2 is YYDKDF (reference sequence). V gave up 0 bases and J gave up 0 bases, with 16 bases separating them.

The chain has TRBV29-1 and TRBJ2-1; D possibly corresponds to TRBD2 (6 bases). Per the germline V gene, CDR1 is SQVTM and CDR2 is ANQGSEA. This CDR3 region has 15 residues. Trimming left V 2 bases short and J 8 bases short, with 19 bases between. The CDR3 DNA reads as TGCAGCGTTGAAACGTTAGCGGAACCTAGCCATGAGCAGTTCTTC. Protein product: CSVETLAEPSHEQFF.

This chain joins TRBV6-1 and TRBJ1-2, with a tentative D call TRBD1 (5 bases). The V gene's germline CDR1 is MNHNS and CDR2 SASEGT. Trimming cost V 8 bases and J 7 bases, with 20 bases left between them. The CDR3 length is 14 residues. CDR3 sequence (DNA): TGTGCCAGCCTGGTGGAACCAGGGTTAGGTGGCTACACCTTC. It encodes CASLVEPGLGGYTF.

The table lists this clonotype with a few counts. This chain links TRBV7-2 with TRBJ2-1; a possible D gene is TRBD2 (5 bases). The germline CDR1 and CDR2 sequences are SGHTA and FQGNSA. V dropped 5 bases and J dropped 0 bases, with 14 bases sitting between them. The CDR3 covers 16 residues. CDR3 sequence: CASSPAAESSYNEQFF. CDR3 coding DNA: TGTGCCAGCAGCCCGGCAGCGGAGAGCTCCTACAATGAGCAGTTCTTC. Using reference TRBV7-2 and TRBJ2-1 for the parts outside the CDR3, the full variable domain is GAGVSQSPSNKVTEKGKDVELRCDPISGHTALYWYRQSLGQGLEFLIYFQGNSAPDKSGLPSDRFSAERTGGSVSTLTIQRTQQEDSAVYLCASSPAAESSYNEQFFGPGTRLTVL.

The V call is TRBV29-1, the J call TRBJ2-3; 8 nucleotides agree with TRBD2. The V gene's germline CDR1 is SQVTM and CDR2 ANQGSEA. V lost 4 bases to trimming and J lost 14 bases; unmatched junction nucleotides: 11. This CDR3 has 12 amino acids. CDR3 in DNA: TGCAGCGTTGGAGAGCCTAGCGGGTGGCTGTATTTT. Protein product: CSVGEPSGWLYF.

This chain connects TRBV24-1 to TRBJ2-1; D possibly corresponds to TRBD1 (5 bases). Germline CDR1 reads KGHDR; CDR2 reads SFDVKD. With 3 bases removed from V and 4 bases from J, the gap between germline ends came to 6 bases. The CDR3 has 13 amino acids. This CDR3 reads CATSDRQYNEQFF. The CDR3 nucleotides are TGTGCCACCAGTGATCGACAGTACAATGAGCAGTTCTTC.

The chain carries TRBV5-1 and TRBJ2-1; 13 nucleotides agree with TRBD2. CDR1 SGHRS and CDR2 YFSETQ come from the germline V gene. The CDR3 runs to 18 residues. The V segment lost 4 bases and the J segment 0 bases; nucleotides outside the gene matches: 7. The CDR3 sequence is CASSPRLAGGSSYNEQFF. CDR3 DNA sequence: TGCGCCAGCAGCCCGAGACTAGCGGGGGGAAGCTCCTACAATGAGCAGTTCTTC.

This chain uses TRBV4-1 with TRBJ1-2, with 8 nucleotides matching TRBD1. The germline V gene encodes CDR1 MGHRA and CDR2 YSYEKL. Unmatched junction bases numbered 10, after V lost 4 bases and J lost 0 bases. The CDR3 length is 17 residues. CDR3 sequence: CASSPQGACAPNYGYTF. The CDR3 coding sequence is TGCGCCAGCAGCCCTCAGGGGGCGTGTGCTCCTAACTATGGCTACACCTTC.

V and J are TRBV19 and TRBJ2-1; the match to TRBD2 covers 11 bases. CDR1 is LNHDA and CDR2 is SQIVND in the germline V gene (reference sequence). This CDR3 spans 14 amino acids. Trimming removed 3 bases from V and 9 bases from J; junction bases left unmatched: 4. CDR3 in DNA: TGTGCCAGTAGTATTAGCGGGGGGGGGAGTGAGCAGTTCTTC. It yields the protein CASSISGGGSEQFF.

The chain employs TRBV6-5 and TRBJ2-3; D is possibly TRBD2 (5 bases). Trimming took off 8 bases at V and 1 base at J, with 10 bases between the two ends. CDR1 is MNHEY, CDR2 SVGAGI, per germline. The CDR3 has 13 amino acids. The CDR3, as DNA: TGTGCCAGCCGGAAGAGGGGCACAGATACGCAGTATTTT. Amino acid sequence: CASRKRGTDTQYF.

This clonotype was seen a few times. CDR3 amino acids: CASSQDVLAGAHTTDTQYF. The CDR3 bases are TGTGCCAGCAGCCAAGATGTCCTAGCGGGAGCTCATACGACAGATACGCAGTATTTT. The chain couples TRBV3-1 to TRBJ2-3; 10 bases are a match to TRBD2. This CDR3 comprises 19 residues. Trimming at V came to 0 bases and at J to 3 bases, leaving 12 bases not matched to a gene. CDR1 and CDR2 from the germline V gene are LGHDT and YNNKEL (reference sequence).

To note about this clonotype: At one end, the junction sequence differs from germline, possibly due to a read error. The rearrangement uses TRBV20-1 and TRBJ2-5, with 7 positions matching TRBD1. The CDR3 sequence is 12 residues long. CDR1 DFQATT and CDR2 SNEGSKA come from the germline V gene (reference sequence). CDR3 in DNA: TGCAGTGCTGGAGACAGGGCAGAGACCCAGTACTTC. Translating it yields CSAGDRAETQYF.